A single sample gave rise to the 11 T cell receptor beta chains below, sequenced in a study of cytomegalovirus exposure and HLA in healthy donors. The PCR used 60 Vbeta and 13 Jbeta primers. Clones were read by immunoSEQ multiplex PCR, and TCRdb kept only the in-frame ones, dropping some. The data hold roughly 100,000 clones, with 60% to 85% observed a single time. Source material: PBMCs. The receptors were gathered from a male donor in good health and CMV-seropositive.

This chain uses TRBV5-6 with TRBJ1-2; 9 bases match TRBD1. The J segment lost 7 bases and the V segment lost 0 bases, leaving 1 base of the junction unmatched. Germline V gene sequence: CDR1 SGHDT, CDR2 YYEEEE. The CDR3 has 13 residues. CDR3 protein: CASSLGQGVGYTF. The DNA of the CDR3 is TGTGCCAGCAGCTTGGGACAGGGGGTTGGCTACACCTTC.

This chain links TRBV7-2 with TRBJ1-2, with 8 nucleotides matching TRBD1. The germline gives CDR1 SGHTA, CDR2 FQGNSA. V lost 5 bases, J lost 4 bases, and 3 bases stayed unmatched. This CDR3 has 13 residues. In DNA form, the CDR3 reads TGTGCCAGCAGCGGACAGGGTTTCTATGGCTACACCTTC. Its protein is CASSGQGFYGYTF.

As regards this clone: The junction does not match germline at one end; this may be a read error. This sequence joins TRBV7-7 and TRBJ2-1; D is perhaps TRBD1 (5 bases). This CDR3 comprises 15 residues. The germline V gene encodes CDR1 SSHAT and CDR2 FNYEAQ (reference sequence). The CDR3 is CASSQDMSSYNEQFF. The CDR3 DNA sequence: TGTGCTAGCAGCCAGGACATGAGCTCCTACAATGAGCAGTTCTTC.

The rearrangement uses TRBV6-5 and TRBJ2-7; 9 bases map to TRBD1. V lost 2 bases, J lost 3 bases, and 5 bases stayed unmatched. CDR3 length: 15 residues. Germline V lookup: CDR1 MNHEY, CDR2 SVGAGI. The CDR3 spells CASSYDSTGGYEQYF. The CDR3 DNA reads TGTGCCAGCAGTTACGATTCGACAGGGGGCTACGAGCAGTACTTC.

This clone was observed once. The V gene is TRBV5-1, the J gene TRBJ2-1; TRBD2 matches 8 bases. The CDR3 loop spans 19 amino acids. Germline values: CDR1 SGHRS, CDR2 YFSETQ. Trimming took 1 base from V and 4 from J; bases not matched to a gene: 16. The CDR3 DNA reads TGCGCCAGCAGCTTGCGGGGCGGAGCGGGAGAGGGATCTTACAATGAGCAGTTCTTC. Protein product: CASSLRGGAGEGSYNEQFF.

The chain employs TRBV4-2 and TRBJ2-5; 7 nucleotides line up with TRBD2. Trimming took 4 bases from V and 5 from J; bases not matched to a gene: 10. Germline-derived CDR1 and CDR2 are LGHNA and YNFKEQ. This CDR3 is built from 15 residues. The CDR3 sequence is CASSPGGPAGETQYF. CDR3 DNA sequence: TGTGCCAGCAGCCCGGGGGGTCCGGCGGGTGAGACCCAGTACTTC.

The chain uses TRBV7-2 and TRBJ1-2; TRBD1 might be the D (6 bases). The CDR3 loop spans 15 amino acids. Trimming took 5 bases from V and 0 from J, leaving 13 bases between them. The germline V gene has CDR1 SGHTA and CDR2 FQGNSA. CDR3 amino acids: CASSHPTGTNYGYTF. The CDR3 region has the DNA TGTGCCAGCAGCCACCCGACAGGAACTAACTATGGCTACACCTTC.

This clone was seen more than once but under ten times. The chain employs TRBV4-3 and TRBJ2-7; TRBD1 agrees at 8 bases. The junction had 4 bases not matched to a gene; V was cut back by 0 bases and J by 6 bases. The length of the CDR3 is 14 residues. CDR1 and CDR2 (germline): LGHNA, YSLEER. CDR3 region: CASSQDRTGPEQYF. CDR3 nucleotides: TGCGCCAGCAGCCAAGATCGGACAGGGCCCGAGCAGTACTTC.

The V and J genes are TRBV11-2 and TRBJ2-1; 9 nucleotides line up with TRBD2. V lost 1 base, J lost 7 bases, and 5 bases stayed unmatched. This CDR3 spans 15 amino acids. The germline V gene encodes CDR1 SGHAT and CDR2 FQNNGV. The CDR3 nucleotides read TGTGCCAGCAGCTTAGCCCTAGCGGGGATAAATGAGCAGTTCTTC. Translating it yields CASSLALAGINEQFF.

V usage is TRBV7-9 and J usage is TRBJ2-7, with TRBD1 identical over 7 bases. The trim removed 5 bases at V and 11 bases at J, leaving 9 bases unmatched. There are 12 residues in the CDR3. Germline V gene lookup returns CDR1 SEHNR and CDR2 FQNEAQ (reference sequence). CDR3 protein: CASSHHGQEEYF. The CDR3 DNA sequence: TGTGCCAGCAGCCACCACGGACAGGAAGAGTACTTC.

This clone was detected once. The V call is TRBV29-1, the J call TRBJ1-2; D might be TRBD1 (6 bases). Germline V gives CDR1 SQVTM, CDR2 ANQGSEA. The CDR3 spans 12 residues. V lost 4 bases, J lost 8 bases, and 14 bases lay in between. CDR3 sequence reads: CSVVRGDRGYTF. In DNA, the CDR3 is TGCAGCGTTGTCAGAGGAGACAGGGGCTACACCTTC.